A selection of T cell receptor beta chains follows, all from one sample in a study of CD8 T cells in Susac syndrome. TCRdb ran MiXCR on the immunoSEQ multiplex PCR reads and lists one entry per CDR3 protein. The sample shows about 210,000 distinct CDR3 sequences, 95% of them seen only once. What was sequenced was CD4+ T cells from PBMCs. Receptor source: a human donor with multiple sclerosis. Each CDR3 is given with its conserved first and last residue. The D gene is left open where the match is weak. Only some rows state a clone size, as once, few, many or a class for expanded clones.

clone size	D gene	J gene	V gene	CDR3 DNA	CDR3 protein
NA	NA	TRBJ2-7	TRBV2	TGTGCCAGCAGTGAAGTCCTAATAGTAGGCTCCAACTACGAGCAGTACTTC	CASSEVLIVGSNYEQYF
NA	NA	TRBJ1-1	TRBV12-3/TRBV12-4	TGTGCCAGCAGCGCAGGGAGATGGGACACTGAAGCTTTCTTT	CASSAGRWDTEAFF
few	NA	TRBJ2-3	TRBV29-1	TGCAGCGTTGTGTTAGGAGATACGCAGTATTTT	CSVVLGDTQYF
NA	NA	TRBJ2-3	TRBV20-1	TGCAGTGCCATAGACCTAACTCGCGGGACGTCTAGCACAGATACGCAGTATTTT	CSAIDLTRGTSSTDTQYF
NA	NA	TRBJ2-7	TRBV27	TGTGCCAGCAGTCCGTCGGTCACCTACGAGCAGTACTTC	CASSPSVTYEQYF
once	NA	TRBJ1-1	TRBV3-1	TGTGCCAGCAGCCAAGAGAGGCACCGTGAAGCTTTCTTT	CASSQERHREAFF
NA	TRBD2	TRBJ2-1	TRBV30	TGTGCCTGGAGGGGGACTAGCGGGAGGGGTAGGCAGTTCTTC	CAWRGTSGRGRQFF
NA	NA	TRBJ2-7	TRBV7-9	TGTGCCAGCAGCCTACCGGGAGCGGTGGGAGAGCAGTACTTC	CASSLPGAVGEQYF
NA	NA	TRBJ1-5	TRBV3-1	TGTGCCAGCAGCGCACAAGGGGGGATCGGCAATCAGCCCCAGCATTTT	CASSAQGGIGNQPQHF
NA	TRBD1	TRBJ2-5	TRBV29-1	TGCAGCGTGAGGACAGGGGAGGGGGTCGGGACCCAGTACTTC	CSVRTGEGVGTQYF
NA	NA	TRBJ2-1	TRBV29-1	TGCAGCGCAAGACAGGTATACAATGAGCAGTTCTTC	CSARQVYNEQFF
NA	TRBD2	TRBJ2-3	TRBV3-1	TGTGCCAGCAGCCAAGAACAGCGGGGGGACACAGATACGCAGTATTTT	CASSQEQRGDTDTQYF
NA	NA	TRBJ2-7	TRBV14	TGTGCCAGCAGCCAAGCGTCCGACCGGCAGTACTTC	CASSQASDRQYF
NA	NA	TRBJ1-2	TRBV5-1	TGCGCCAGCAGCCCCTCCTCCTGGGGCTACACCTTC	CASSPSSWGYTF
NA	NA	TRBJ2-5	TRBV27	TGTGCCAGCAGTTTCATAGGGGAAGAGACCCAGTACTTC	CASSFIGEETQYF
NA	NA	TRBJ1-2	TRBV30	TGTGCCTCGGACAGTCAAGGGTATGGCTACACCTTC	CASDSQGYGYTF
NA	NA	TRBJ2-3	TRBV9	TGTGCCAGCAGCGCCCGACAGCGGTCTGTCACAGATACGCAGTATTTT	CASSARQRSVTDTQYF
NA	NA	TRBJ2-5	TRBV5-1	TGCGCCAGCAGCTTGGGACCGTGGGGCCGGGCCCAGTACTTC	CASSLGPWGRAQYF
NA	NA	TRBJ2-3	TRBV12-3/TRBV12-4	TGTGCCAGCAGTCCTACCCCCTCTTCTCGCGGGTATAGGGATACGCAGTATTTT	CASSPTPSSRGYRDTQYF
NA	NA	TRBJ1-2	TRBV29-1	TGCAGCGTTGGGGTCGAAGGCTACACCTTC	CSVGVEGYTF
NA	NA	TRBJ2-5	TRBV27	TGTGCCAGCAGTTTATCACGTATATCTTCTGAGACCCAGTACTTC	CASSLSRISSETQYF
NA	NA	TRBJ2-5	TRBV30	TGTGCCTGGAGTGGGGCGGGGCTTGGATTGGACCAGTACTTC	CAWSGAGLGLDQYF